This T cell receptor (beta chain) was recovered during a study of molecular identifiers for immune sequencing clone quantification. The CDR3 consists of 12 residues. Germline values: CDR1 SGHRS, CDR2 YFSETQ. V lost 8 bases to trimming and J lost 9 bases, with 12 bases between them. The study's findings and limits: Clones of above 20 RNA copies carried over 98% of effector molecules; in naive cells they carried under 1%.

On this clonotype itself: What it recognizes is unknown.

Bulk TCR libraries were made with methods that had been previously described and with listed TCR primers. TCRdb re-derived calls from the PCR reads in MiXCR, one entry per CDR3 protein. The table lists 490,000 or so distinct CDR3 sequences, 25% of them singletons, with roughly 0.77% in the top ten. The chain links TRBV5-1 to TRBJ1-6, with D unresolved. Input material: naive CD8+ T cells from blood, with Jurkat cell RNA spiked in. The subset: FACS-sorted CD8+CD4-CCR7+CD45RA+ naive T cells. The sequence derives from a human donor in good health. Some libraries in this study had Jurkat cell RNA spiked in. CDR3 in amino acids: CARRVFSSPLHF. For the CDR3, the DNA is TGCGCCAGGCGGGTCTTTAGTTCACCCCTCCACTTT.